What follows describes a single T cell receptor (beta chain). Germline values: CDR1 KGHDR, CDR2 SFDVKD. The ends lost 3 bases at V and 4 bases at J; junction bases unmatched: 13. The CDR3 is 19 residues long. This entry belongs to a study of control samples from healthy donors and cancer patients. Assay used: immunoSEQ multiplex PCR; TCRdb lists only in-frame clones, some missing. The sample has 150,000 or so clones; 92% are singletons. This chain connects TRBV24-1 to TRBJ2-3; 12 nucleotides align to TRBD2. Sequenced sample: blood. The sequence was collected from a woman aged 45-60 years in good health. The CDR3 spells CATSDRFSSGGAGSDTQYF. In DNA form, the CDR3 reads TGTGCCACCAGTGATCGATTCTCTAGCGGGGGGGCTGGATCAGATACGCAGTATTTT.